The 7 T cell receptor beta chains below were found in one sample sequenced in a study of regulatory T cells in long-lasting Graves disease. Time point noted: persistent/refractory GD, antithyroid drugs over 5 years with positive TRAb. RNA extracted from PBMCs served as the sequencing template. The TCR beta library used iRepertoire HTBI primers with Arm-PCR amplification of CDR3. Each CDR3 protein gets one entry after TCRdb re-called the multiplex PCR reads with MiXCR. The sample includes more than 300,000 distinct CDR3 sequences, 20% seen only once; the top ten take just under 30%. The sample in question was peripheral blood mononuclear cells (PBMCs), obtained when the disease was refractory, from a patient treated with antithyroid drugs. These receptor sequences come from a female donor with Graves disease.

The gene calls are TRBV29-1 and TRBJ2-1; TRBD1 might be the D (5 bases). From germline, CDR1 is SQVTM and CDR2 ANQGSEA. This CDR3 has 14 amino acids. V was cut by 6 bases and J by 0 bases, with 12 bases left in between. CDR3 amino acids: CSVGEVSSYNEQFF. The CDR3 DNA follows: TGCAGCGTAGGGGAAGTTAGCTCCTACAATGAGCAGTTCTTC.

This clonotype was counted many times. CDR3 bases: TGTGCCAGCAGCTACCAAGGACTCGTCTACGAGCAGTACTTC. This translates into CASSYQGLVYEQYF. This chain uses TRBV7-8 with TRBJ2-7, with D perhaps matching TRBD2 (5 bases). The germline V and J ends were trimmed by 4 bases and 3 bases, with 13 bases remaining between them. The CDR3 is 14 amino acids. CDR1 and CDR2 (germline): SGHVS, FQNEAQ.

This clonotype has a single count. The gene calls are TRBV2 and TRBJ2-1; 12 bases are shared with TRBD2. The V gene's germline CDR1 is SNHLY and CDR2 FYNNEI. The J segment lost 4 bases and the V segment lost 7 bases, leaving 2 bases of the junction unmatched. The CDR3 is 14 amino acids. In DNA form, the CDR3 reads TGTGCCAGCAATGGACTAGCGGGGTACAATGAGCAGTTCTTC. Translating gives CASNGLAGYNEQFF.

There are a few counts of this clonotype. The genes are TRBV24-1 and TRBJ1-5; D ambiguous. V was cut by 3 bases and J by 1 base, with 3 bases left in between. The V gene's germline CDR1 is KGHDR and CDR2 SFDVKD. This CDR3 region has 13 residues. The CDR3, as DNA: TGTGCCACCAGTGATAGAAGCAATCAGCCCCAGCATTTT. Amino acid sequence: CATSDRSNQPQHF.

As for this clonotype: A much larger clone differs from this one at a single base, so this may be a read error. The CDR3 end shows no conserved phenylalanine or tryptophan, and so a read error is likely. CDR3 sequence: CASSLAVWTYEQYS. The CDR3 DNA sequence: TGTGCCAGCAGCTTAGCGGTGTGGACCTACGAGCAGTACTCC. The chain links TRBV11-2 to TRBJ2-7, with unresolved D. The CDR3 is 14 amino acids. CDR1 is SGHAT and CDR2 is FQNNGV in the germline V gene. Trimming stripped 1 base from V and 2 bases from J, with 9 bases between.

The chain couples TRBV7-2 to TRBJ2-5, with 10 bases aligning to TRBD2. The V segment lost 6 bases and the J segment 5 bases; nucleotides outside the gene matches: 9. CDR3 length: 15 residues. Germline CDR1 and CDR2: SGHTA and FQGNSA. The DNA of the CDR3 is TGTGCCAGCAGATGGAGCGGGGGGGCGGGGGAGACCCAGTACTTC. Protein: CASRWSGGAGETQYF.

This clonotype was detected a few times. This rearrangement joins TRBV10-3 to TRBJ1-1, with D tentatively TRBD1 (5 bases). This CDR3 is built from 14 residues. The germline V gene has CDR1 ENHRY and CDR2 SYGVKD. Trimming left V 3 bases short and J 0 bases short, with 8 bases between. CDR3 amino acids: CAISDRQLNTEAFF. The CDR3 DNA is TGTGCCATCAGTGACCGACAGTTGAACACTGAAGCTTTCTTT.